This TCR beta chain is from a study of blood T cell repertoires in COVID-19. With 5 bases removed from V and 9 bases from J, the gap between germline ends came to 11 bases. This CDR3 has 12 amino acids. Clones were read by immunoSEQ multiplex PCR, and TCRdb kept only the in-frame ones, dropping some. The profile shows about 150,000 clones, over 65% of them singletons. The genes are TRBV12-3 or TRBV12-4 and TRBJ2-1; tentative D call: TRBD1 (5 bases). The sequence was obtained from a man in his 70s with acute or convalescent COVID-19. The sequenced sample consisted of peripheral blood. CDR3 coding DNA: TGTGCCAGCAGTGGACATATTATTGAGCAGTTCTTC. This codes for CASSGHIIEQFF.